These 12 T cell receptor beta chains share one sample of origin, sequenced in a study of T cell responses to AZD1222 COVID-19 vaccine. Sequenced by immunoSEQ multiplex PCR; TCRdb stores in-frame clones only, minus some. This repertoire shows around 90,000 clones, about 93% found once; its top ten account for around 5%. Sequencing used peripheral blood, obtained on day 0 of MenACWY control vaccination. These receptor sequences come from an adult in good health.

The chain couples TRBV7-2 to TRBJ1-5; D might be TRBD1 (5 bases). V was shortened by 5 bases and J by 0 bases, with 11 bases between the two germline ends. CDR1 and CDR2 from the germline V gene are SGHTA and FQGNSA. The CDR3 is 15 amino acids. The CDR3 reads CASSPITGSNQPQHF. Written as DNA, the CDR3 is TGTGCCAGCAGCCCAATAACAGGTAGCAATCAGCCCCAGCATTTT.

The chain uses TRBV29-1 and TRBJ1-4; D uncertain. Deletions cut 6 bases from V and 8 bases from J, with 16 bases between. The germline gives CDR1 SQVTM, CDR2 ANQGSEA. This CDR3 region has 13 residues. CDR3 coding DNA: TGCAGCGTAACAGTCACTGCCTCCGAAAAACTGTTTTTT. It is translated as CSVTVTASEKLFF.

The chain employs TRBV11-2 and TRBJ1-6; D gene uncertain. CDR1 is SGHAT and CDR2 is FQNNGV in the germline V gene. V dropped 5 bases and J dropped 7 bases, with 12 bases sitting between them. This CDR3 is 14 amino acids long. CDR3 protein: CASSLILVNSPLHF. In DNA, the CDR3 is TGTGCCAGCAGCCTTATCCTGGTCAATTCACCCCTCCACTTT.

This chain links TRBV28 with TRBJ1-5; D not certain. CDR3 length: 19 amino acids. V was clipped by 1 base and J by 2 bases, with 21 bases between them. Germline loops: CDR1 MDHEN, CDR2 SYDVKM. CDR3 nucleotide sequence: TGTGCCAGCAGTTTATTTTCAGCCCTAGCTGTTCTAGGCAATCAGCCCCAGCATTTT. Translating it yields CASSLFSALAVLGNQPQHF.

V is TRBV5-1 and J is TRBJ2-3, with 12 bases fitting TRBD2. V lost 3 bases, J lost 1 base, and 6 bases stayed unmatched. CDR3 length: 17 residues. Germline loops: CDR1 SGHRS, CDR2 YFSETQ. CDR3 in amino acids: CASSWPRLAGGTDTQYF. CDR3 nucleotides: TGCGCCAGCAGCTGGCCCCGACTAGCGGGAGGCACAGATACGCAGTATTTT.

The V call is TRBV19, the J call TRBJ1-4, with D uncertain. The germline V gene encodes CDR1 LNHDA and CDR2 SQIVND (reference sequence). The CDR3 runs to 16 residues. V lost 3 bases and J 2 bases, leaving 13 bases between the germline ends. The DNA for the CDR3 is TGTGCCAGTAGTATTGGGAGTCTGACGACTAATGAAAAACTGTTTTTT. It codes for CASSIGSLTTNEKLFF. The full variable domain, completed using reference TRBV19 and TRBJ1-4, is DGGITQSPKYLFRKEGQNVTLSCEQNLNHDAMYWYRQDPGQGLRLIYYSQIVNDFQKGDIAEGYSVSREKKESFPLTVTSAQKNPTAFYLCASSIGSLTTNEKLFFGSGTQLSVL.

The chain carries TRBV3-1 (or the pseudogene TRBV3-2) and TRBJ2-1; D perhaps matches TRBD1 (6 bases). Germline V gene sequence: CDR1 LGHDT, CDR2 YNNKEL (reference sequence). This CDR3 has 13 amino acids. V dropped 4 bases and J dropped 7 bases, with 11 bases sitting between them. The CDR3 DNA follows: TGTGCCAGCAGCCTACAGGGATGGAATGAGCAGTTCTTC. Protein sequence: CASSLQGWNEQFF.

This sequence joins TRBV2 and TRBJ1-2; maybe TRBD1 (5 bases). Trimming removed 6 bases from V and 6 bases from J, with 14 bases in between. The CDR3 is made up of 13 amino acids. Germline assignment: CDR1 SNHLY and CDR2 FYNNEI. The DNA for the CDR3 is TGTGCCAGCAGACCCGACAGTATGGATGGCTACACCTTC. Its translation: CASRPDSMDGYTF.

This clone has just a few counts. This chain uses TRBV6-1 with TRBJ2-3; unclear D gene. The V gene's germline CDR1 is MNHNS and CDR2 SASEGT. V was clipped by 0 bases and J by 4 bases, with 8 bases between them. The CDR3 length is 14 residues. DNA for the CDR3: TGTGCCAGCAGTGAAGCGGAAGAGGCAGATACGCAGTATTTT. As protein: CASSEAEEADTQYF.

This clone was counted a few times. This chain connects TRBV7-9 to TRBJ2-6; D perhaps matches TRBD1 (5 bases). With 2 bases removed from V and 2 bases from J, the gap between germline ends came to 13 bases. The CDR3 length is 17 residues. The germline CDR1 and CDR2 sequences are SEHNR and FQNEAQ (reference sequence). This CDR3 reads CASSLPGLSTGANVLTF. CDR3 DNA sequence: TGTGCCAGCAGCTTACCAGGGCTTAGCACTGGGGCCAACGTCCTGACTTTC. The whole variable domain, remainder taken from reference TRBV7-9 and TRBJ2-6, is DTGVSQNPRHKITKRGQNVTFRCDPISEHNRLYWYRQTLGQGPEFLTYFQNEAQLEKSRLLSDRFSAERPKGSFSTLEIQRTEQGDSAMYLCASSLPGLSTGANVLTFGAGSRLTVL.

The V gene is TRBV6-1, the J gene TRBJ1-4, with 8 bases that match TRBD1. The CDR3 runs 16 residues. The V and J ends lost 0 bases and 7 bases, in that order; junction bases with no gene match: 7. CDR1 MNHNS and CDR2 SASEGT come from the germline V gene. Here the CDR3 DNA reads TGTGCCAGCAGTGAAGCGCGTCAGGGGGCGGGTGAAAAACTGTTTTTT. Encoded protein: CASSEARQGAGEKLFF.

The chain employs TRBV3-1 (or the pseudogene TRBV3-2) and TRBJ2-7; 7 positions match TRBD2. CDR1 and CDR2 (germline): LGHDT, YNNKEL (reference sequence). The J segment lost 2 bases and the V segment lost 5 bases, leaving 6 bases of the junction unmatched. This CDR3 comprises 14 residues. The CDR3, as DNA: TGTGCCAGCAGCACAGCGGGGTGGGCCTACGAGCAGTACTTC. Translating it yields CASSTAGWAYEQYF.